This passage covers 20 T cell receptor beta chains from one sample sequenced in a study of shared clonotypes between healthy human individuals. Assay used: immunoSEQ multiplex PCR; TCRdb lists only in-frame clones, some missing. The sample comprises some 2,100,000 clones, approximately 94% of which are singletons, and about 0.13% rests with the top ten. Sequencing input: naive CD4+ T cells sorted from blood. Subset defined: CD45RA+ positively selected. These receptors were collected from a man in his late teens or twenties in good health.

Concerning this clone itself: In this CDR3 the conserved last residue, phenylalanine or tryptophan, is missing, so a read error is likely. The DNA is omitted, as the CDR3 cannot be located on it reliably, and the CDR3 follows TCRdb's listing. The V call is TRBV21-1, the J call TRBJ2-3; the table gives TRBD2 as D, unverified against the DNA. TRBV21-1 is a pseudogene locus. The length of the CDR3 is 12 amino acids, counting both ends. CDR3: CASSKKPKEGRV.

This rearrangement joins TRBV7-3 to TRBJ1-1; 7 nucleotides align to TRBD1. This CDR3 has 13 amino acids. The V gene's germline CDR1 is SGHTA and CDR2 FQGTGA. Unmatched junction bases numbered 3, after V lost 3 bases and J lost 5 bases. The CDR3 DNA reads TGTGCCAGCAGCTTGAACAGGGGTACTGAAGCTTTCTTT. This sequence encodes CASSLNRGTEAFF.

The chain uses TRBV5-1 and TRBJ2-3; 8 nucleotides line up with TRBD1. With V trimmed by 3 bases and J by 0 bases, 6 bases remained unmatched. Germline V gene data show CDR1 as SGHRS and CDR2 as YFSETQ. The CDR3 contains 16 residues. The CDR3 loop is CASSYGQGFSTDTQYF. The CDR3 DNA sequence: TGCGCCAGCAGCTATGGACAGGGATTTAGCACAGATACGCAGTATTTT. Looking up the rest from reference TRBV5-1 and TRBJ2-3 gives the full variable domain: KAGVTQTPRYLIKTRGQQVTLSCSPISGHRSVSWYQQTPGQGLQFLFEYFSETQRNKGNFPGRFSGRQFSNSRSEMNVSTLELGDSALYLCASSYGQGFSTDTQYFGPGTRLTVL.

Remarks on this clone: Distinct nucleotide sequences in the sample also encode this CDR3. V and J are TRBV6-5 and TRBJ2-1; 7 nucleotides match TRBD1. V was pared by 5 bases and J by 0 bases, with 1 base of the junction left unmatched. The CDR3 loop spans 14 amino acids. The germline CDR1 and CDR2 sequences are MNHEY and SVGAGI. CDR3 DNA sequence: TGTGCCAGCAGTAGGGACAGCTCCTACAATGAGCAGTTCTTC. This codes for CASSRDSSYNEQFF.

The chain carries TRBV2 and TRBJ2-7; 14 bases align to TRBD2. The junction had 15 bases not matched to a gene; V was cut back by 8 bases and J by 0 bases. Germline loops: CDR1 SNHLY, CDR2 FYNNEI. The CDR3 extends over 19 amino acids. The CDR3 sequence: CASSASRGLAGEGSYEQYF. The CDR3 nucleotides read TGTGCCAGCTCCGCAAGCAGGGGACTAGCGGGGGAGGGCTCCTACGAGCAGTACTTC.

This sequence joins TRBV4-3 and TRBJ2-2; maybe TRBD1 (6 bases). The CDR3 extends over 18 amino acids. Germline CDR1 reads LGHNA; CDR2 reads YSLEER. V was cut by 3 bases and J by 2 bases, with 19 bases left in between. CDR3 in DNA: TGCGCCAGCAGCCATCCCTACTCCGGGACACTTAACACCGGGGAGCTGTTTTTT. It is translated as CASSHPYSGTLNTGELFF.

The rearrangement joins TRBV6-5 to TRBJ2-3, with TRBD1 matching over 8 bases. The CDR3 loop spans 14 amino acids. V shed 4 bases and J 1 base; nucleotides not matched to a gene: 1. The germline gives CDR1 MNHEY, CDR2 SVGAGI. For the CDR3, the DNA is TGTGCCAGCAGTTTACAGGGGGGCACAGATACGCAGTATTTT. It codes for CASSLQGGTDTQYF.

The V call is TRBV30, the J call TRBJ1-5, with TRBD1 matching 9 bases. CDR1 is GTSNPN, CDR2 SVGIG, per germline (reference sequence). The ends lost 5 bases at V and 7 bases at J; junction bases unmatched: 6. The CDR3 is made up of 13 amino acids. The CDR3 sequence: CAWGGQGGQPQHF. CDR3 bases: TGTGCCTGGGGGGGACAGGGCGGCCAGCCCCAGCATTTT.

This rearrangement joins TRBV5-1 to TRBJ2-7; the match to TRBD1 covers 7 bases. The germline V gene has CDR1 SGHRS and CDR2 YFSETQ. Trimming took 3 bases from V and 1 from J; bases not matched to a gene: 4. CDR3 length equals 14 residues. Here the CDR3 reads CASSYVTGSYEQYF. The CDR3 DNA sequence: TGCGCCAGCAGCTACGTGACAGGGTCCTACGAGCAGTACTTC.

This chain links TRBV9 with TRBJ2-7; D might be TRBD2 (5 bases). This CDR3 region has 15 residues. The germline V gene encodes CDR1 SGDLS and CDR2 YYNGEE. The V and J ends lost 0 bases and 1 base respectively, with 11 bases between them. The CDR3 spells CASSVDPTTSYEQYF. CDR3 DNA: TGTGCCAGCAGCGTAGACCCGACTACTTCCTACGAGCAGTACTTC.

This chain joins TRBV4-1 and TRBJ2-1; 9 bases align to TRBD2. The ends lost 0 bases at V and 4 bases at J; junction bases unmatched: 13. The CDR3 length is 19 residues. Germline V gives CDR1 MGHRA, CDR2 YSYEKL. CDR3 sequence reads: CASSQDLGTGGRVYNEQFF. Written as DNA, the CDR3 is TGCGCCAGCAGCCAAGATCTGGGAACGGGCGGGAGGGTGTACAATGAGCAGTTCTTC.

The chain couples TRBV9 to TRBJ2-3, with a weak D call TRBD2 (6 bases). This CDR3 contains 16 residues. Germline lookup yields CDR1 SGDLS and CDR2 YYNGEE. Trimming left V 0 bases short and J 4 bases short, with 15 bases between. The CDR3 spells CASSVGGRRGPDTQYF. DNA of the CDR3: TGTGCCAGCAGCGTAGGAGGTCGGAGGGGCCCAGATACGCAGTATTTT.

This chain connects TRBV9 to TRBJ2-5; the D gene is possibly TRBD2 (5 bases). This CDR3 contains 14 residues. Germline V CDR1 and CDR2: SGDLS, YYNGEE. V was cut by 0 bases and J by 5 bases, with 11 bases left in between. The CDR3 DNA is TGTGCCAGCAGCGTAGATGAGGGCCGGGAGACCCAGTACTTC. It encodes CASSVDEGRETQYF.

The rearrangement links TRBV28 to TRBJ1-1; possible D gene TRBD1, 5 bases. The germline V gene encodes CDR1 MDHEN and CDR2 SYDVKM. Trimming pared 1 base from V and 4 bases from J, leaving 13 bases between. The CDR3 extends over 15 amino acids. CDR3 coding DNA: TGTGCCAGCAGTTTATCAAGGAGGGGAGTCACTGAAGCTTTCTTT. This translates into CASSLSRRGVTEAFF.

Notes on this clone: Additional DNA sequences in this sample encode the identical CDR3. J is TRBJ2-7 and V is TRBV7-6, with 7 nucleotides matching TRBD1. CDR1 is SGHVS and CDR2 is FNYEAQ in the germline V gene. The CDR3 is made up of 14 amino acids. J lost 1 base, V lost 5 bases, and 5 bases had no gene match. The DNA of the CDR3 is TGTGCCAGCAGCCCTAGGGACAGATCCTACGAGCAGTACTTC. Residues: CASSPRDRSYEQYF.

This clone was observed a single time. V and J are TRBV11-2 and TRBJ2-5; 11 nucleotides match TRBD2. Germline V gives CDR1 SGHAT, CDR2 FQNNGV. Trimming cost V 5 bases and J 4 bases; bases outside gene matches: 6. The CDR3 totals 15 residues. The CDR3 spells CASSLTSGELETQYF. In nucleotides, the CDR3 is TGTGCCAGCAGCCTGACTAGCGGGGAGTTAGAGACCCAGTACTTC.

This rearrangement joins TRBV6-6 to TRBJ2-2; perhaps TRBD2 as D (6 bases). Per germline, CDR1 MNHNY and CDR2 SVGAGI (reference sequence). V lost 6 bases to trimming and J lost 0 bases, with 11 bases between them. CDR3 length: 15 amino acids. The CDR3 DNA reads as TGTGCCAGCAGAGGTGGAGGGGCGAACACCGGGGAGCTGTTTTTT. Protein product: CASRGGGANTGELFF.

Here the CDR3 reads CASFRRGLLMSDTQYF. The CDR3 DNA reads as TGTGCCAGCTTCCGTAGGGGGCTGCTTATGTCAGATACGCAGTATTTT. The chain couples TRBV5-8 to TRBJ2-3; 7 nucleotides agree with TRBD1. Germline CDR1 SGHTS, CDR2 YDEGEE. V was pared by 7 bases and J by 4 bases, with 15 bases of the junction left unmatched. The CDR3 runs to 16 residues.

This clone was counted only a few times. J is TRBJ1-5 and V is TRBV6-5; the D gene is possibly TRBD1 (6 bases). The CDR3 loop spans 11 amino acids. Trimming left V 6 bases short and J 9 bases short, with 9 bases between. The V gene's germline CDR1 is MNHEY and CDR2 SVGAGI. CDR3 bases: TGTGCCAGCAGCCAAGGGGGGCCCCAGCATTTT. Protein: CASSQGGPQHF.

The V call is TRBV28, the J call TRBJ1-2, with D maybe TRBD1 (6 bases). The CDR3 runs to 13 residues. Trimming cost V 9 bases and J 1 base, with 12 bases left between them. CDR1 and CDR2 (germline): MDHEN, SYDVKM. The DNA of the CDR3 is TGTGCCAGTGGAGGGGGGATTAACTATGGCTACACCTTC. This gives the protein CASGGGINYGYTF.